The rows below give T cell receptor beta chains drawn from one sample of a study of cytomegalovirus exposure and HLA in healthy donors. Produced via immunoSEQ multiplex PCR; TCRdb's table is partial and in-frame only. Seen here are 150,000 to 200,000 clones, roughly 86% observed once, and the top ten hold 1.5% to 2%. The material sequenced was PBMCs. The source is a woman aged 18 to 35 in good health and CMV-seronegative. Each CDR3 is given with its conserved first and last residue. Fields, in order: CDR3 length, clone size, V gene, J gene, D gene, CDR3 protein, CDR3 DNA. The D gene is left open where the match is weak. Rows give clone size only sometimes, using once, few, many, or a class for an expanded clone.

11,NA,TRBV6-1,TRBJ1-2,NA,CASSGGYGYTF,TGTGCCAGCAGTGGCGGGTATGGCTACACCTTC
14,NA,TRBV5-1,TRBJ1-4,TRBD1,CASSSSAGGGLLFF,TGCGCCAGCAGCTCTTCGGCAGGGGGCGGATTGCTGTTTTTT
14,NA,TRBV11-2,TRBJ2-5,TRBD2,CASSPPRGGETQYF,TGTGCCAGCAGCCCCCCCCGGGGGGGGGAGACCCAGTACTTC
15,NA,TRBV25-1,TRBJ1-1,NA,CASVDSSVMNTEAFF,TGTGCCAGCGTGGACAGCTCCGTTATGAACACTGAAGCTTTCTTT
14,NA,TRBV5-4,TRBJ2-5,TRBD2,CASSFPGGLETQYF,TGTGCCAGCAGCTTCCCGGGGGGGCTGGAGACCCAGTACTTC
15,NA,TRBV13,TRBJ2-1,NA,CASSPGGGGWDEQFF,TGTGCCAGCAGCCCCGGGGGTGGGGGATGGGATGAGCAGTTCTTC
11,NA,TRBV20-1,TRBJ2-7,NA,CSVGTADEQYF,TGCAGTGTTGGGACTGCGGACGAGCAGTACTTC
14,NA,TRBV5-1,TRBJ2-1,TRBD2,CASSPAGVYNEQFF,TGCGCCAGCAGCCCAGCGGGGGTATACAATGAGCAGTTCTTC
15,NA,TRBV19,TRBJ2-7,TRBD2,CASSMWASGKYEQYF,TGTGCCAGTAGTATGTGGGCTAGCGGGAAGTACGAGCAGTACTTC
16,NA,TRBV6-5,TRBJ1-1,NA,CASSYEVGQLNTEAFF,TGTGCCAGCAGTTACGAAGTGGGGCAGCTCAACACTGAAGCTTTCTTT
12,NA,TRBV6-5,TRBJ1-1,NA,CASNAQGGEAFF,TGTGCCAGCAACGCCCAGGGAGGTGAAGCTTTCTTT
16,NA,TRBV11-1,TRBJ2-3,TRBD2,CASSLGLAGVTDTQYF,TGTGCCAGCAGCTTGGGACTAGCGGGAGTCACAGATACGCAGTATTTT
14,NA,TRBV29-1,TRBJ2-3,NA,CSVEKTASTDTQYF,TGCAGCGTTGAGAAGACAGCTAGCACAGATACGCAGTATTTT
18,NA,TRBV7-8,TRBJ2-5,TRBD2,CASSLTRLAGVGGETQYF,TGTGCCAGCAGCCTTACAAGACTAGCGGGAGTGGGGGGAGAGACCCAGTACTTC
15,once,TRBV28,TRBJ2-5,TRBD1,CASSLGQGAQETQYF,TGTGCCAGCAGTTTGGGCCAGGGGGCCCAAGAGACCCAGTACTTC